This TCR beta chain was observed in a study of PD-1 blockade in classical Hodgkin lymphoma. General study findings and limits: Why repertoires differed is undefined; disease activity or prior therapy possibly contributed.

The CDR3 is made up of 12 amino acids. The germline gives CDR1 LNHDA, CDR2 SQIVND (reference sequence). Trimming took 3 bases from V and 4 from J, leaving 4 bases between them. With regard to this clone: Its antigen is not identified.

The data were produced by immunoSEQ multiplex PCR, yet TCRdb's version contains in-frame clones alone and is incomplete. The sample consists of 20,000 to 25,000 clones, under 95% of them appearing once. This sample's time point: newly diagnosed, previously untreated cHL patient sample. Magnetic depletion of unwanted cells isolated CD4+ T cells from thawed PBMCs. The V gene is TRBV19, the J gene TRBJ1-3, with D hard to call. The origin of this receptor is a human donor with classical Hodgkin lymphoma. Source material: CD4+ T cells from blood. CDR3 nucleotides: TGTGCCAGTAGTATGGTGGGAAACACCATATATTTT. It is translated as CASSMVGNTIYF.